This TCR beta chain was recorded in a study of blood T cell repertoires in COVID-19. Some clones are missing from TCRdb's copy, which holds only in-frame ones; the method was immunoSEQ multiplex PCR. The sample holds 300,000 to 400,000 clones; 80% to 90% are singletons and the top ten take approximately 4.6%. Trimming shortened V by 2 bases and J by 4 bases, and 5 bases separated the two germline ends. The CDR3 sequence is 12 residues long. The germline CDR1 and CDR2 sequences are SGDLS and YYNGEE. Membership in each cohort depended on participant-reported clinical history. The chain carries TRBV9 and TRBJ2-3; D not certain. Sequenced sample: PBMCs or T cells enriched from blood (not recorded which). This receptor was taken from a middle-aged woman with acute COVID-19. The CDR3 sequence is CASSVLADTQYF. The CDR3 bases are TGTGCCAGCAGCGTTCTAGCAGATACGCAGTATTTT.